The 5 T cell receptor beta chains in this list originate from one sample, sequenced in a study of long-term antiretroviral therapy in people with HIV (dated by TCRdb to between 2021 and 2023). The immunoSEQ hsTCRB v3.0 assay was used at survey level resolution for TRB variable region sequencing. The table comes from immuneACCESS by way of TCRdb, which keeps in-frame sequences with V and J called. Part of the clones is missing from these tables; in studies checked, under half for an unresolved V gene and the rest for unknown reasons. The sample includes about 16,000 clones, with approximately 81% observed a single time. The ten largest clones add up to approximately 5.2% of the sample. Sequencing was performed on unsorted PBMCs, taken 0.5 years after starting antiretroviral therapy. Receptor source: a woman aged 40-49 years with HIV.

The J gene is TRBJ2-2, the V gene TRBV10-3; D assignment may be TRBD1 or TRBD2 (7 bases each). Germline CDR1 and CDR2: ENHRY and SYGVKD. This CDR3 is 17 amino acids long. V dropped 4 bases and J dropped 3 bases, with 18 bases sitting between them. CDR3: CAISVQGRASDTGELFF. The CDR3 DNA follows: TGTGCCATCAGTGTACAGGGGAGGGCATCGGACACCGGGGAGCTGTTTTTT.

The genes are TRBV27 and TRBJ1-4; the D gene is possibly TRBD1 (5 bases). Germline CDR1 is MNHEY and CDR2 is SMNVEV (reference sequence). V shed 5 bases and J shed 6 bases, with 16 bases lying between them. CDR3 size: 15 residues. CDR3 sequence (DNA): TGTGCCAGCAGTCCTGCCGGGACTGGGTATGAAAAACTGTTTTTT. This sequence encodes CASSPAGTGYEKLFF. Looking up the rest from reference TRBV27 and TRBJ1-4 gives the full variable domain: EAQVTQNPRYLITVTGKKLTVTCSQNMNHEYMSWYRQDPGLGLRQIYYSMNVEVTDKGDVPEGYKVSRKEKRNFPLILESPSPNQTSLYFCASSPAGTGYEKLFFGSGTQLSVL.

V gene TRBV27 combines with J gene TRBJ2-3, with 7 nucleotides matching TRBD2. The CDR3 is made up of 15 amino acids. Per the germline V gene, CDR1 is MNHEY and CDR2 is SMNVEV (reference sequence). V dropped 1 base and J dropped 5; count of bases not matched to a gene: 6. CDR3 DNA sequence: TGTGCCAGCAGTTTATTTGGCGGGAGTGGAGATACGCAGTATTTT. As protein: CASSLFGGSGDTQYF.

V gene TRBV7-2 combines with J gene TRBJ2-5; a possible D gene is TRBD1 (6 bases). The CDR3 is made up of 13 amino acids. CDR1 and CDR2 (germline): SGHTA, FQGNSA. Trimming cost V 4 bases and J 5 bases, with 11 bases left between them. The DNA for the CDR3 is TGTGCCAGCAGCTCCAGACAGGAGGAGACCCAGTACTTC. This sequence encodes CASSSRQEETQYF.

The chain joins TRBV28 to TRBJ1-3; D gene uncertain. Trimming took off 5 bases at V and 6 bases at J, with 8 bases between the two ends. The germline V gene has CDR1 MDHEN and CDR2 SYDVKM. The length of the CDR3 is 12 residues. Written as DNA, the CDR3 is TGTGCCAGCAGTACGACGGAAAACACCATATATTTT. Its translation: CASSTTENTIYF.